This T cell receptor (beta chain) was profiled in a study of blood T cell repertoires in COVID-19 (TCRdb year 2020). With respect to the entire study: Samples from collaborators originated in the United States, Italy and Spain and spanned both the acute and convalescent phases of COVID-19. The prospective study material was composed of cDNA or gDNA derived from T cells, B-cell-depleted T cells, or PBMCs. Subjects who had been exposed to COVID-19, were actively infected with it, or had recovered from it provided the deeply sampled blood TCRbeta repertoires that made up the dataset. A freely available public database, intended as a resource for researchers studying the immune response to SARS-CoV-2, is where the repertoires were released. The samples were drawn from two sources: the first 160 participants of the ongoing ImmuneRACE study, and 1,000 to 1,500 subjects contributed by 6 global collaborators. Nearly every sample came with metadata listing a de-identified subject ID, COVID-19 status, age in years and sex. Where HLA class I and class II types were available, the types were taken from metadata supplied by the sample provider, not from assay-based typing. Broader findings and caveats from the paper: How much clinical and demographic metadata was included differed by source and by participant, and the metadata was provided uncurated.

TCRbeta CDR3 regions were amplified from genomic DNA using the immunoSEQ Assay, a bias-controlled multiplex PCR. Per the authors' processing: The number of nucleated cells in each sample was estimated by amplification of reference gene primers within the assay. Sequence reads were collapsed and filtered to measure the absolute abundance of every unique TCRbeta CDR3 rearrangement. For each sample, productive Simpson clonality was calculated as the square root of Simpson's diversity index across productive rearrangements. As stored in TCRdb, this immuneACCESS dataset retains in-frame rearrangements with V and J assigned. A fraction of the clones does not appear; measured against another copy, unresolved V genes explain less than half of the discrepancy, and the remainder lacks a known reason. The V and J calls and clone size are taken from that table; D and trimming were inferred from the DNA. The sample profile shows under 150,000 clones; around 83% of them were found once. Roughly 10% of the sample lies in the top ten.

Whole blood was collected in K2EDTA tubes by collaborating institutions according to the institutions' own protocols. Collaborator samples were shipped for TCRbeta analysis as frozen whole blood, isolated PBMCs, or DNA extracted from either sample type. The CDR3 runs 16 residues from the cysteine to the phenylalanine. Only the CDR3 portion is preserved as DNA: 48 bases, with reading frame beginning at the first base. V is cut by 2 bases and J by 0 bases, and the space between the germline ends is 11 bases. For CDR1 and CDR2, the germline V gene lists SGHAT and FQNNGV. Regarding this clone: The antigen this receptor binds is unknown. Per-nucleotide qualities are absent, and no much larger clonotype sits a single base away.

Sequences were obtained from peripheral blood. The chain joins TRBV11-2 to TRBJ1-3, with a weak D call of TRBD1 (5 bases match). This TCR was recovered from a man in his forties with active or convalescent COVID-19. This receptor carries the CDR3 CASSLTPDSSGNTIYF. The bases read TGTGCCAGCAGCTTAACCCCCGACAGCTCTGGAAACACCATATATTTT.